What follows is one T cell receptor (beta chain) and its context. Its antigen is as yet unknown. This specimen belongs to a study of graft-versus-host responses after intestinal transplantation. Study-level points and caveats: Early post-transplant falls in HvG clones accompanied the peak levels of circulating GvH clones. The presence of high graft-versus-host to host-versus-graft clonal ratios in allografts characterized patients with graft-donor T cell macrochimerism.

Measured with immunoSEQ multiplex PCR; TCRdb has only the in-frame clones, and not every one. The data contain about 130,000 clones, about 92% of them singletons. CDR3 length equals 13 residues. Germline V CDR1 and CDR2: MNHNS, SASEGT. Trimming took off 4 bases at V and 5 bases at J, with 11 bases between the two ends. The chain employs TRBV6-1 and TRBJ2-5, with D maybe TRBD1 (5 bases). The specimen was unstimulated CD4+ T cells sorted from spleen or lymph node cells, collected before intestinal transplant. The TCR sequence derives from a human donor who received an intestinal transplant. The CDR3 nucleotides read TGTGCCAGCAGTGTCAGGGAATGGGAGACCCAGTACTTC. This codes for CASSVREWETQYF.